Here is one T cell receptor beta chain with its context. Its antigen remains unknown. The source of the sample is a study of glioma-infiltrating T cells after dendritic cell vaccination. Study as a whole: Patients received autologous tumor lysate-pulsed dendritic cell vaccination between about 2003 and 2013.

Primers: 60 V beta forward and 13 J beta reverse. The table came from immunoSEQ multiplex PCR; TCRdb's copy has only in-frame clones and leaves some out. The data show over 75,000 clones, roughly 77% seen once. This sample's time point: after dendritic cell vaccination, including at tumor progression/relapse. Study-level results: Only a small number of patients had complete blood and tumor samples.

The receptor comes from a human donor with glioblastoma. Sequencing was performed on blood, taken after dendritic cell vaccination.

The CDR3 nucleotides are TGTGCCAGCAGTTACTCGATGGCGGGGCTGGGGACTGAAGCTTTCTTT. It translates to CASSYSMAGLGTEAFF. The V and J genes are TRBV6-5 and TRBJ1-1, with D possibly matching TRBD1 (5 bases). Trimming left V 0 bases short and J 5 bases short, with 16 bases between. The CDR3 loop spans 16 amino acids. Per germline, CDR1 MNHEY and CDR2 SVGAGI.